This T cell receptor beta chain appears in the sequencing data of a study of untreated major depressive disorder. CDR1 is GTSNPN and CDR2 is SVGIG in the germline V gene (reference sequence). The V end lost 2 bases, the J end lost 1 base, and 8 bases lay between the germline ends. The CDR3 covers 13 residues. Every depressed patient was matched in pairs with a non-depressed control on sex, age, current smoking status and body mass index. All participants were of European descent. Controls scored 5 or less on a depressive symptom inventory and never had mood disorders. CD4+ T cells were isolated from thawed PBMCs by magnetic negative selection. Clones were read by immunoSEQ multiplex PCR, and TCRdb kept only the in-frame ones, dropping some. The repertoire holds 20,000 to 25,000 clones, with more than 70% as singletons.

The sequencing sample was made of CD4+ T cells from PBMCs. This chain uses TRBV30 with TRBJ2-5; D may be TRBD1 or TRBD2 (5 bases each). This TCR was recovered from a woman between 25 and 40 years old in good health. CDR3 in amino acids: CAWSSGLQETQYF. The CDR3 region has the DNA TGTGCCTGGAGTTCGGGGCTCCAAGAGACCCAGTACTTC.